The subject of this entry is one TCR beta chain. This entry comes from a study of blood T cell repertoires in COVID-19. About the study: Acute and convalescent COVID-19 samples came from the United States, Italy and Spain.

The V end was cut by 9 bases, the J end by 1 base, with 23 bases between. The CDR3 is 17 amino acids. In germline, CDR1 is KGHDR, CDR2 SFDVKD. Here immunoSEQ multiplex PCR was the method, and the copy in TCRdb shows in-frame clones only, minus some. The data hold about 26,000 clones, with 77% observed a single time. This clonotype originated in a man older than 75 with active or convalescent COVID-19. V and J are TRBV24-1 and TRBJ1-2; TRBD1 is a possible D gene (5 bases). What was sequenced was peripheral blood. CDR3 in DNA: TGTGCCACCCTTAAGCGGGGCAAAAGGGGAATTAACTATGGCTACACCTTC. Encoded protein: CATLKRGKRGINYGYTF.